Shown below are 14 T cell receptor beta chains from a single sample sequenced in a study of read filtering for tumor transcriptome and immune sequencing. This library used around 400 ng RNA and molecular barcoded adaptors spanning alpha/delta and beta/gamma chains. TCRdb independently ran MiXCR on the reads; one entry per CDR3 protein. The sample carries tens of thousands of distinct CDR3 sequences, around a fifth recorded once. Sequencing was performed on a population of CD138-negative cells sorted from bone marrow. These receptors all come from a donor at least 40 years old with multiple myeloma.

This clonotype was counted many times. J is TRBJ2-1 and V is TRBV29-1, with 8 bases that match TRBD2. CDR1 is SQVTM and CDR2 is ANQGSEA in the germline V gene. Unmatched junction bases numbered 8, after V lost 4 bases and J lost 3 bases. The CDR3 spans 15 residues. The CDR3 DNA sequence: TGCAGCGTTGCCTCGGGACTAGTTATCTACAATGAGCAGTTCTTC. Encoded protein: CSVASGLVIYNEQFF.

This clonotype was seen repeatedly, ten times or more. The V gene is TRBV20-1, the J gene TRBJ2-3, with 9 bases that match TRBD2. Per the germline V gene, CDR1 is DFQATT and CDR2 is SNEGSKA (reference sequence). Unmatched junction bases numbered 11, after V lost 6 bases and J lost 4 bases. This CDR3 region has 15 residues. For the CDR3, the DNA is TGCAGTGCACCCCCTCCAGCGGGGGGATCAGATACGCAGTATTTT. Translated: CSAPPPAGGSDTQYF.

This clonotype was counted ten times or more. The rearrangement links TRBV28 to TRBJ2-2; weak D call: TRBD2 (6 bases). The V end lost 3 bases, the J end lost 3 bases, and 11 bases lay between the germline ends. From germline, CDR1 is MDHEN and CDR2 SYDVKM. The length of the CDR3 is 15 residues. The CDR3 sequence: CASSFPGEDTGELFF. Here the CDR3 DNA reads TGTGCCAGCAGTTTTCCGGGGGAGGACACCGGGGAGCTGTTTTTT. The full variable domain, its missing parts supplied by reference TRBV28 and TRBJ2-2, is DVKVTQSSRYLVKRTGEKVFLECVQDMDHENMFWYRQDPGLGLRLIYFSYDVKMKEKGDIPEGYSVSREKKERFSLILESASTNQTSMYLCASSFPGEDTGELFFGEGSRLTVL.

Here the CDR3 DNA reads TGTGCCACCAGTGATAGTTCCCGGGAGGTCACTGAAGCTTTCTTT. It specifies CATSDSSREVTEAFF. This chain uses TRBV24-1 with TRBJ1-1; D unresolved. V lost 3 bases, J lost 4 bases, and 14 bases lay in between. The CDR3 runs to 15 residues. Germline V gene sequence: CDR1 KGHDR, CDR2 SFDVKD.

J is TRBJ2-6 and V is TRBV11-2; possibly TRBD2 for D (6 bases). The V and J ends lost 4 bases and 1 base respectively, with 14 bases between them. The CDR3 has 17 residues. Germline V gene data show CDR1 as SGHAT and CDR2 as FQNNGV. The CDR3 sequence: CASSYRRTISGANVLTF. DNA for the CDR3: TGTGCCAGCAGCTACCGACGGACTATATCTGGGGCCAACGTCCTGACTTTC. The full variable domain, completed using reference TRBV11-2 and TRBJ2-6, is EAGVAQSPRYKIIEKRQSVAFWCNPISGHATLYWYQQILGQGPKLLIQFQNNGVVDDSQLPKDRFSAERLKGVDSTLKIQPAKLEDSAVYLCASSYRRTISGANVLTFGAGSRLTVL.

This rearrangement joins TRBV7-3 to TRBJ2-3, with D tentatively TRBD1 (5 bases). Trimming stripped 1 base from V and 0 bases from J, with 8 bases between. The CDR3 runs to 15 residues. Germline-derived CDR1 and CDR2 are SGHTA and FQGTGA. In DNA, the CDR3 is TGTGCCAGCAGCTTAATAGGGGCAAGCACAGATACGCAGTATTTT. Encoded protein: CASSLIGASTDTQYF.

This clonotype has at least ten counts. The J gene is TRBJ2-3, the V gene TRBV3-1, with D unclear. CDR1 is LGHDT and CDR2 is YNNKEL in the germline V gene (reference sequence). The CDR3 is made up of 13 amino acids. V was pared by 1 base and J by 4 bases, with 6 bases between. CDR3 nucleotide sequence: TGTGCCAGCAGCCAAGTTACCCCAGATACGCAGTATTTT. Translated, it gives CASSQVTPDTQYF.

A single count supports this clonotype. This could be a read error, since a much larger clone is one nucleotide away. The chain carries TRBV5-1 and TRBJ2-1; TRBD1 matches 7 bases. The CDR3 sequence is 13 residues long. The germline CDR1 and CDR2 sequences are SGHRS and YFSETQ. The CDR3 sequence is CASSLGQGGERFF. The CDR3 DNA reads as TGCGCCAGCAGCTTGGGACAGGGCGGTGAGCGGTTCTTC.

The V and J genes are TRBV2 and TRBJ2-3; 9 bases match TRBD1. The ends lost 2 bases at V and 7 bases at J; junction bases unmatched: 10. Germline V gene data show CDR1 as SNHLY and CDR2 as FYNNEI. CDR3 size: 16 residues. The DNA for the CDR3 is TGTGCCAGCAGTGAACGAACAGGGGGCGCGAAGCATACGCAGTATTTT. This gives the protein CASSERTGGAKHTQYF.

This clonotype was detected ten times or more. This chain connects TRBV28 to TRBJ2-3; D may match TRBD1 or TRBD2 (5 bases each). The germline V and J ends were trimmed by 6 bases and 0 bases, with 13 bases remaining between them. CDR3 length equals 15 residues. Germline loops: CDR1 MDHEN, CDR2 SYDVKM. The CDR3 spells CASRSPGRSTDTQYF. The CDR3 DNA sequence: TGTGCCAGCAGGTCACCGGGACGGAGCACAGATACGCAGTATTTT.

At least ten counts were recorded for this clonotype. V gene TRBV2 combines with J gene TRBJ1-1; 10 nucleotides match TRBD1. V was pared by 7 bases and J by 4 bases, with 3 bases of the junction left unmatched. The CDR3 runs to 13 residues. Germline CDR1 reads SNHLY; CDR2 reads FYNNEI. The CDR3 spells CASMWTGGTEAFF. CDR3 in DNA: TGTGCCAGCATGTGGACAGGGGGCACTGAAGCTTTCTTT.

This clonotype was counted many times. The chain uses TRBV29-1 and TRBJ2-2, with TRBD1 as a possible D gene (5 bases). The V gene's germline CDR1 is SQVTM and CDR2 ANQGSEA. This CDR3 is built from 14 residues. The V end was cut by 4 bases, the J end by 2 bases, with 11 bases between. The CDR3 DNA follows: TGCAGCGTTGTCCCAGGGCGTAACACCGGGGAGCTGTTTTTT. It yields the protein CSVVPGRNTGELFF.

This clonotype has ten or more counts. This rearrangement joins TRBV20-1 to TRBJ1-1; 8 nucleotides match TRBD1. CDR1 is DFQATT, CDR2 SNEGSKA, per germline (reference sequence). Trimming took 5 bases from V and 4 from J; bases not matched to a gene: 6. This CDR3 is 13 amino acids long. The CDR3 region has the DNA TGCAGTGCTGGGTACAGGGGGGGCACTGAAGCTTTCTTT. This encodes CSAGYRGGTEAFF.

This clonotype has a handful of counts. The V and J genes are TRBV5-1 and TRBJ2-4, with D possibly being TRBD1 (6 bases). V dropped 3 bases and J dropped 8 bases, with 24 bases sitting between them. The CDR3 contains 17 residues. CDR1 SGHRS and CDR2 YFSETQ come from the germline V gene. In DNA form, the CDR3 reads TGCGCCAGCAGCTACTCAATCCTGCAGGGGAAGTCAGACATTCAGTACTTC. As protein: CASSYSILQGKSDIQYF.